A single sample is the source of the 7 T cell receptor beta chains below, sequenced in a study of shared T cell receptors in the human thymus. Produced via immunoSEQ multiplex PCR; TCRdb's table is partial and in-frame only. The sample lists some 700,000 clones, over 75% seen once, with over 0.008% in the top ten. Another study also made use of these data, one on human thymus T cells.

Sequencing was carried out using thymocytes. The receptors derive from a boy younger than two with a congenital heart defect.

The chain is built from TRBV28 and TRBJ1-1, with D maybe TRBD1 (6 bases). Germline V gives CDR1 MDHEN, CDR2 SYDVKM. This CDR3 comprises 16 residues. Deletions cut 3 bases from V and 1 base from J, with 15 bases between. The CDR3 bases are TGTGCCAGCAGTTTTACCCGGGACATTTCGAACACTGAAGCTTTCTTT. Translated: CASSFTRDISNTEAFF.

The chain recombines TRBV9 with TRBJ2-3, with TRBD2 matching over 16 bases. V was clipped by 3 bases and J by 5 bases; unmatched bases: 12. The germline gives CDR1 SGDLS, CDR2 YYNGEE. The CDR3 loop spans 19 amino acids. The DNA for the CDR3 is TGTGCCAGCAGCGCTGGGACTAGCGGGAGGGCCGGGTTAGGAGATACGCAGTATTTT. Amino acids: CASSAGTSGRAGLGDTQYF.

The chain carries TRBV10-3 and TRBJ2-7; D is undetermined. The germline gives CDR1 ENHRY, CDR2 SYGVKD. This CDR3 contains 14 residues. The V and J ends lost 2 bases and 3 bases respectively, with 11 bases between them. CDR3 amino acids: CAISEPGAIYEQYF. CDR3 DNA: TGTGCCATCAGTGAGCCAGGCGCTATCTACGAGCAGTACTTC.

V gene TRBV1 combines with J gene TRBJ2-7; the table gives TRBD2 as D, unverified against the DNA. TRBV1 is flagged as a pseudogene. The CDR3 loop spans 18 amino acids. CDR3 protein: CTSSQEWSWGGTSYEQYF. In nucleotides, the CDR3 is TGCACCAGCAGCCAAGAATGGAGCTGGGGGGGAACCTCCTACGAGCAGTACTTC.

This chain links TRBV5-1 with TRBJ2-7; 11 nucleotides match TRBD1. From germline, CDR1 is SGHRS and CDR2 YFSETQ. With 3 bases clipped from V and 2 bases from J, the junction kept 16 bases outside the gene matches. This CDR3 contains 19 residues. CDR3 sequence reads: CASSSLPSDRGQSPYEQYF. CDR3 sequence (DNA): TGCGCCAGCAGCTCGCTCCCATCGGACAGGGGGCAATCCCCCTACGAGCAGTACTTC.

This clone was recorded only once. The rearrangement joins TRBV6-1 to TRBJ1-1; 10 bases match TRBD1. Germline CDR1 reads MNHNS; CDR2 reads SASEGT. The V and J ends lost 2 bases and 4 bases, in that order; junction bases with no gene match: 7. The CDR3 has 16 amino acids. The CDR3 is CASSESGTGVITEAFF. CDR3 DNA: TGTGCCAGCAGTGAAAGCGGGACAGGGGTAATCACTGAAGCTTTCTTT.

The chain combines TRBV19 with TRBJ2-7; 9 bases map to TRBD2. Per germline, CDR1 LNHDA and CDR2 SQIVND (reference sequence). J was trimmed by 3 bases and V by 6 bases; bases with no gene match: 6. The CDR3 is made up of 14 amino acids. The CDR3 DNA reads TGTGCCAGTAGAGTGCGGGAGGGCCGCTACGAGCAGTACTTC. It specifies CASRVREGRYEQYF.